This section outlines one T cell receptor beta chain sequence together with its context. Its antigen target is currently unknown. Per-nucleotide qualities are absent, and no much larger clonotype sits a single base away. Collaborating institutions collected whole blood in K2EDTA tubes following their own protocols. Collaborator samples were shipped for TCRbeta analysis as frozen whole blood, isolated PBMCs, or DNA extracted from either sample type. This entry belongs to a study of blood T cell repertoires in COVID-19 (dated by TCRdb to the early 2020s). Context from the whole study: Samples covering the acute and convalescent phases of COVID-19 were provided by collaborators in the United States, Italy and Spain. Deeply sampled blood TCRbeta repertoires from subjects exposed to, actively infected with, or recovered from COVID-19 were included in the dataset. Sample metadata almost always included a de-identified subject ID, COVID-19 status, age in years and sex. Samples were obtained from the ongoing ImmuneRACE study (first 160 participants) and from some 1,300 subjects provided by 6 global collaborators. The material from the prospective study consisted of cDNA or gDNA derived from T cells, B-cell-depleted T cells, or PBMCs. HLA class I and class II types, where available, came from metadata supplied by the sample provider rather than from assay-based typing. The repertoires were made available in a free public database intended to serve as a resource for research on the immune response to SARS-CoV-2. On the study overall, not on this receptor specifically: How much clinical and demographic metadata was included differed by source and by participant, and the metadata was provided uncurated.

V drops 0 bases and J drops 1 base, leaving 6 bases in between. CDR1 and CDR2 were assigned from the germline V gene as LGHNA and YSLEER. The CDR3 measures 14 amino acids from cysteine to phenylalanine. Only the CDR3 portion is preserved as DNA: 42 bases, with reading frame beginning at the first base. The immunoSEQ Assay, a bias-controlled multiplex PCR, was used to amplify TCRbeta CDR3 regions from genomic DNA. The paper's data handling went like this. The number of nucleated cells in each sample was estimated by amplification of reference gene primers within the assay. To quantify the absolute abundance of each unique TCRbeta CDR3 rearrangement, sequence reads were collapsed and filtered. For each sample, productive Simpson clonality was calculated by taking the square root of Simpson's diversity index across productive rearrangements. This immuneACCESS table, as held by TCRdb, lists in-frame sequences with V and J called but not all clones. Of the missing ones, under half trace to an unresolved V gene in checked studies; the others have no known cause. From that table come the V and J calls and clone size; the DNA was used to work out D and trimming. The sample table contains about 110,000 clones; only one count was recorded for about four fifths of them. Just over 4% of the sample is held by the ten biggest clonotypes.

This TCR was recovered from a woman in her sixties or seventies with acute or convalescent COVID-19. Recombination linked TRBV4-3 to TRBJ1-1; no D gene call is confident. Sample: peripheral blood. The base sequence is TGCGCCAGCAGCCAAGAGCACAGGAACACTGAAGCTTTCTTT. It codes for CASSQEHRNTEAFF.